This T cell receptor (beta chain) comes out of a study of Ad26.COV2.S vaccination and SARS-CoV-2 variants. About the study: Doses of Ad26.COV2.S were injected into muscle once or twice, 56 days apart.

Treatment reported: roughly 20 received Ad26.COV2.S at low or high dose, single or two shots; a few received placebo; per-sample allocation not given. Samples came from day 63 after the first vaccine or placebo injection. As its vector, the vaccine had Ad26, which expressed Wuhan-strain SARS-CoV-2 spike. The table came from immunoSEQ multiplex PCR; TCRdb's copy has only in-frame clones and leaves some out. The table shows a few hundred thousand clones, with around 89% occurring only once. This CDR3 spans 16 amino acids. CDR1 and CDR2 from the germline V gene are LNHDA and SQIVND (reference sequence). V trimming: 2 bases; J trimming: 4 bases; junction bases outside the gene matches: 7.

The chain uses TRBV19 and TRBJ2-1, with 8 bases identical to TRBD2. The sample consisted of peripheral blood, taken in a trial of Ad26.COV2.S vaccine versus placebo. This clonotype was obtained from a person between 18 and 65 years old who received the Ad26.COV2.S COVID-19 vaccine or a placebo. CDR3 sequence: CASSIPGGAKYNEQFF. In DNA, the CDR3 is TGTGCCAGTAGTATACCCGGGGGGGCCAAGTACAATGAGCAGTTCTTC.